This T cell receptor (beta chain) was sequenced during a study of blood T cells in healthy people across ages. Study-wide findings and caveats: More naive CD4+ cells and higher diversity marked long-lived donors relative to aged donors. Bulk PBMC profiling left naive and antigen-experienced comparisons inconclusive.

Using a J-beta primer mix together with a sample-barcoded 5' primer, a second PCR was run for about 6 to 11 cycles. TCRdb redid the calling of the 5' RACE reads with MiXCR, one entry per CDR3 protein. This repertoire shows approximately 320,000 distinct CDR3 sequences, 25% to 30% found once; its top ten account for 29%. The table lists this clonotype with a count of one. The antigen is unknown. The V end lost 2 bases, the J end lost 0 bases, and 11 bases lay between the germline ends. The germline CDR1 and CDR2 sequences are LGHNA and YNFKEQ. This CDR3 comprises 17 residues. Isolation of PBMCs gave at least 7 million cells per sample.

The TCR comes from a woman in her 70s in good health. The sample was blood. The chain combines TRBV4-2 with TRBJ2-6, with D possibly TRBD1 on 5 matching bases. The CDR3 loop reads CASSQPGSGSGANVLTF. The CDR3 bases are TGTGCCAGCAGCCAACCAGGGTCGGGCTCTGGGGCCAACGTCCTGACTTTC.